Given below is one TCR beta chain in context. The data were obtained in a study of blood T cell repertoires in COVID-19. About the research overall: The United States, Italy and Spain supplied acute and convalescent COVID-19 samples. T cells, B-cell-depleted T cells, or PBMCs provided the cDNA or gDNA that served as material.

In the original workflow: Reference gene primer amplification gave nucleated cell count estimates. Here immunoSEQ multiplex PCR was the method, and the copy in TCRdb shows in-frame clones only, minus some. D and trimming were read from the DNA, whereas the V and J calls and clone size are those reported in that table. Among approximately 200,000 clones listed, about 86% were seen once. The CDR3 consists of 16 residues. CDR1 and CDR2 from the germline V gene are SGHNT and YYREEE (reference sequence). V dropped 0 bases and J dropped 4; count of bases not matched to a gene: 5. The receptor comes from a young man with active or convalescent COVID-19. The chain couples TRBV5-4 to TRBJ2-1; 9 bases map to TRBD2. What was sequenced was peripheral blood. The CDR3 DNA reads as TGTGCCAGCAGCTTGGAGGCGGGAGGGAAGTACAATGAGCAGTTCTTC. Its translation: CASSLEAGGKYNEQFF.